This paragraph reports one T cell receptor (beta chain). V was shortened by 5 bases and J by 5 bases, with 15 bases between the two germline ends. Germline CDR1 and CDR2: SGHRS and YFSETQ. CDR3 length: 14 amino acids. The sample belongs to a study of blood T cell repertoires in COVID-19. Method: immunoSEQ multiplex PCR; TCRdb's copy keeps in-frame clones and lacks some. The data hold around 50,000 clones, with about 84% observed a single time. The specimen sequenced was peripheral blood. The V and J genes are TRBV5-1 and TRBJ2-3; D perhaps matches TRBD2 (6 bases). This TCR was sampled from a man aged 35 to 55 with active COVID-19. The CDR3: CASRPSASIDTQYF. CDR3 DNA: TGCGCCAGCAGGCCTAGCGCCTCTATAGATACGCAGTATTTT.